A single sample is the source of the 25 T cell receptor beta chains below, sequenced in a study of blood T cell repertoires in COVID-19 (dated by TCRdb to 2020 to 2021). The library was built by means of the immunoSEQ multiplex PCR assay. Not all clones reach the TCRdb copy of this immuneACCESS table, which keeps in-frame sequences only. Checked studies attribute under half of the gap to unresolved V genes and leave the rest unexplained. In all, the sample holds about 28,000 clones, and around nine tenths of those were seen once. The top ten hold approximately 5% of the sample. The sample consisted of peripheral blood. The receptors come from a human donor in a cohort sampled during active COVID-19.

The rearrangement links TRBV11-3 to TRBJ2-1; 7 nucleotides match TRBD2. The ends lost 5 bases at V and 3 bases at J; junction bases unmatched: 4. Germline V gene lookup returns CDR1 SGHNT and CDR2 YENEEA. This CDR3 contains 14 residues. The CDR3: CASSPTGGYNEQFF. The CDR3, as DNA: TGTGCCAGCAGCCCCACGGGGGGCTACAATGAGCAGTTCTTC.

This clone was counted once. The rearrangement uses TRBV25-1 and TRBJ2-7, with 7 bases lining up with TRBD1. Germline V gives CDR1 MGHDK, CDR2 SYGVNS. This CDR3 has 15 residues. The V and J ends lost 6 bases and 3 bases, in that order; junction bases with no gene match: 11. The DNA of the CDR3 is TGTGCCAGCAGCGAAAGACAGGGTTCTCGCTACGAGCAGTACTTC. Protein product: CASSERQGSRYEQYF.

CDR3 residues: CASSPGLSTDTQYF. In DNA form, the CDR3 reads TGTGCCAGCAGCCCGGGACTAAGCACAGATACGCAGTATTTT. This chain links TRBV11-3 with TRBJ2-3; 7 bases are shared with TRBD2. The CDR3 extends over 14 amino acids. The V gene's germline CDR1 is SGHNT and CDR2 YENEEA. J gave up 0 bases and V 5 bases, and 2 bases lay outside the gene matches.

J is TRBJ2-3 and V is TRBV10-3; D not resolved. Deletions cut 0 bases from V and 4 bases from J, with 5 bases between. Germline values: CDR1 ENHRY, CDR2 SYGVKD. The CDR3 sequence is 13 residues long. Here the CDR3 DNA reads TGTGCCATCAGTGAGTCGAGGTCAGATACGCAGTATTTT. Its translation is CAISESRSDTQYF.

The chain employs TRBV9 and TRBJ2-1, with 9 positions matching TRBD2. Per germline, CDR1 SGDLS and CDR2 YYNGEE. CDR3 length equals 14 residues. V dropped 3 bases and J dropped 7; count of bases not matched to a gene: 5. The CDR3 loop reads CASSEGSGGNEQFF. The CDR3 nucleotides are TGTGCCAGCAGCGAGGGTAGCGGGGGTAATGAGCAGTTCTTC. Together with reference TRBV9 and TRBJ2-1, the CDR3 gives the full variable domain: DSGVTQTPKHLITATGQRVTLRCSPRSGDLSVYWYQQSLDQGLQFLIQYYNGEERAKGNILERFSAQQFPDLHSELNLSSLELGDSALYFCASSEGSGGNEQFFGPGTRLTVL.

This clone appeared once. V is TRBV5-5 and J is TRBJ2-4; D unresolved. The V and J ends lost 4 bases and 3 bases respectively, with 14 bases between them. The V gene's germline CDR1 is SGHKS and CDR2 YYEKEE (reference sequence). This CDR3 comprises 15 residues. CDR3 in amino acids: CASSRDPANKNIQYF. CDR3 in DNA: TGTGCCAGCAGCCGCGACCCAGCGAACAAAAACATTCAGTACTTC.

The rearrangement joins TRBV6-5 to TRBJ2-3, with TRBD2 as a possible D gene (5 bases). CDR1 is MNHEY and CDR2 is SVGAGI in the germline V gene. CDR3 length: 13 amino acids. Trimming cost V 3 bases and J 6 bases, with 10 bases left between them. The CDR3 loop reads CASSYLGGDTQYF. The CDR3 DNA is TGTGCCAGCAGTTATCTAGGAGGCGATACGCAGTATTTT.

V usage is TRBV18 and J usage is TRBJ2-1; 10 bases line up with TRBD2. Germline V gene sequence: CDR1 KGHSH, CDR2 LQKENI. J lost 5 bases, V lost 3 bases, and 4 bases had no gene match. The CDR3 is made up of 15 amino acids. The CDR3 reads CASSPSGGNHNEQFF. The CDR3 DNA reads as TGTGCCAGCTCACCTAGCGGGGGGAACCACAATGAGCAGTTCTTC.

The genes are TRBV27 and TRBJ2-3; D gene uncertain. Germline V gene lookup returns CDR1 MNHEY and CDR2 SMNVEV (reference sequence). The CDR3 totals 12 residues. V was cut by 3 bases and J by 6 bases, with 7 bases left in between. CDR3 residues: CASSFSRDTQYF. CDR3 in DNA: TGTGCCAGCAGTTTCTCCCGGGATACGCAGTATTTT.

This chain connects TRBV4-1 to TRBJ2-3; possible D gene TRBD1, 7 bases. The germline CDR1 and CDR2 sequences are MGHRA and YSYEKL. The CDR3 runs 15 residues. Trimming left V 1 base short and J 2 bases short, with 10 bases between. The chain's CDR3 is CASSQARGATDTQYF. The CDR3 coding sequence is TGCGCCAGCAGCCAAGCCAGGGGGGCCACAGATACGCAGTATTTT.

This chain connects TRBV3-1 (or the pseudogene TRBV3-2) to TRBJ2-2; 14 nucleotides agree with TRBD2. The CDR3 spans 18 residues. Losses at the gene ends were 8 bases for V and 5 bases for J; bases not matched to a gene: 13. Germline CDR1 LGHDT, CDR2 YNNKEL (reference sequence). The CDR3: CASQMGLAGAWGTGELFF. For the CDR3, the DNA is TGTGCCAGCCAGATGGGACTAGCGGGGGCCTGGGGGACCGGGGAGCTGTTTTTT.

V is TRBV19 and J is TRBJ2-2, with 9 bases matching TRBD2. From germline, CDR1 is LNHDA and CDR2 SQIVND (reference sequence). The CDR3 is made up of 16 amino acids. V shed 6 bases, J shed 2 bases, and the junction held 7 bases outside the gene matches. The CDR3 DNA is TGTGCCAGTAGGTCCGGGACTAGCCCCAACACCGGGGAGCTGTTTTTT. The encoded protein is CASRSGTSPNTGELFF.

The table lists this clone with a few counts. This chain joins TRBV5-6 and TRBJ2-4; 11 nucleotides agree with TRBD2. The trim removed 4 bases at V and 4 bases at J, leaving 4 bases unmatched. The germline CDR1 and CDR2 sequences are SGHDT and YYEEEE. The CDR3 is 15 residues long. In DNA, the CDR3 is TGTGCCAGCAGCGTACTAGCGGGGGAGAAAAACATTCAGTACTTC. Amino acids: CASSVLAGEKNIQYF.

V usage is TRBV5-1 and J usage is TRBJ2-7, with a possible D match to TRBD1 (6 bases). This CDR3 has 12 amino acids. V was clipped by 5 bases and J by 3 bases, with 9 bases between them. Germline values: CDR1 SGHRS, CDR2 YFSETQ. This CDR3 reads CASREGDYEQYF. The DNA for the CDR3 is TGCGCCAGCAGAGAGGGGGACTACGAGCAGTACTTC.

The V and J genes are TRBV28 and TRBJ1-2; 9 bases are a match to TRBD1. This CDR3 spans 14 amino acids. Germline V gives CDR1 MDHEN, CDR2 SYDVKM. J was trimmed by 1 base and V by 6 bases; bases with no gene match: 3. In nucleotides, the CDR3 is TGTGCCAGCAGGGGACAGGGCCTTAACTATGGCTACACCTTC. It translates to CASRGQGLNYGYTF.

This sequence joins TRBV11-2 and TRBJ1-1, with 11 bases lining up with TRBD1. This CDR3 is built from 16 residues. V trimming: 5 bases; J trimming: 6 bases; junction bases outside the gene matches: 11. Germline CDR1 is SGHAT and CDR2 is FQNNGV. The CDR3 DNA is TGTGCCAGCAGCCAGGGACAGGGGGTGGTCGTCGCTGAAGCTTTCTTT. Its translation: CASSQGQGVVVAEAFF. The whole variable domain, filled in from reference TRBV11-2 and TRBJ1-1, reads EAGVAQSPRYKIIEKRQSVAFWCNPISGHATLYWYQQILGQGPKLLIQFQNNGVVDDSQLPKDRFSAERLKGVDSTLKIQPAKLEDSAVYLCASSQGQGVVVAEAFFGQGTRLTVV.

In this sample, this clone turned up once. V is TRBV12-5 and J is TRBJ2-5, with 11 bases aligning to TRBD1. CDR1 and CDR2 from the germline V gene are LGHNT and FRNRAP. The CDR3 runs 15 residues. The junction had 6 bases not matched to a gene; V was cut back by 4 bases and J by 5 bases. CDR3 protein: CASGSGDRGSETQYF. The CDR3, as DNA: TGTGCTAGTGGTTCAGGGGACAGGGGGAGCGAGACCCAGTACTTC.

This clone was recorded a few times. In DNA, the CDR3 is TGTGCCAGCTCAACCGGGACAGGACTATACGAGCAGTACTTC. Translated: CASSTGTGLYEQYF. The chain has TRBV9 and TRBJ2-7, with 8 bases identical to TRBD1. CDR3 length: 14 residues. With V trimmed by 7 bases and J by 4 bases, 10 bases remained unmatched. The germline CDR1 and CDR2 sequences are SGDLS and YYNGEE.

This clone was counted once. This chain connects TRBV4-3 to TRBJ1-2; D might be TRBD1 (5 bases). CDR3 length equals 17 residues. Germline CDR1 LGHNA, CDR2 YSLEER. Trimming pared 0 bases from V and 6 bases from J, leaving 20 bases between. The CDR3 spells CASSQETGTGSLHGYTF. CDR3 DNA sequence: TGCGCCAGCAGCCAAGAAACTGGTACAGGTTCTTTGCATGGCTACACCTTC.

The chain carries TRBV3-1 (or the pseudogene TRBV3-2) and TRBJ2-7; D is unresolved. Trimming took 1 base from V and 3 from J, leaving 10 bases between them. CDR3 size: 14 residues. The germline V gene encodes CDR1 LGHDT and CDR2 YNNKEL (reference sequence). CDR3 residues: CASSQANSHYEQYF. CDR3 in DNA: TGTGCCAGCAGCCAAGCTAACAGCCACTACGAGCAGTACTTC.

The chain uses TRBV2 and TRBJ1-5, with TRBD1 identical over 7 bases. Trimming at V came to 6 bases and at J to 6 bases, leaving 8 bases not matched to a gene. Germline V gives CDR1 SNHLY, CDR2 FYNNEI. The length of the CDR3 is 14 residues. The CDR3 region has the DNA TGTGCCAGCAGGCTTTCAGGGGGAGGTCAGCCCCAGCATTTT. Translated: CASRLSGGGQPQHF.

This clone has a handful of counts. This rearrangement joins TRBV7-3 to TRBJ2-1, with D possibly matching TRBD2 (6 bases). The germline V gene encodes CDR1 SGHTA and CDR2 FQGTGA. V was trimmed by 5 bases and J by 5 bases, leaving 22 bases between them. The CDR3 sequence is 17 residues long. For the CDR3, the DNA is TGTGCCAGCAGCCCCGACGGACTAAACGGCATCGACAATGAGCAGTTCTTC. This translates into CASSPDGLNGIDNEQFF. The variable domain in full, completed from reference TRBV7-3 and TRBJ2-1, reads GAGVSQTPSNKVTEKGKYVELRCDPISGHTALYWYRQSLGQGPEFLIYFQGTGAADDSGLPNDRFFAVRPEGSVSTLKIQRTERGDSAVYLCASSPDGLNGIDNEQFFGPGTRLTVL.

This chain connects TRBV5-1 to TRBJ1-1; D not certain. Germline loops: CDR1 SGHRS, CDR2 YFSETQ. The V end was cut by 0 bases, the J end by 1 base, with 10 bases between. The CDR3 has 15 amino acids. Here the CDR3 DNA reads TGCGCCAGCAGCTTGGGGGGAGGCGGGAACACTGAAGCTTTCTTT. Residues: CASSLGGGGNTEAFF.

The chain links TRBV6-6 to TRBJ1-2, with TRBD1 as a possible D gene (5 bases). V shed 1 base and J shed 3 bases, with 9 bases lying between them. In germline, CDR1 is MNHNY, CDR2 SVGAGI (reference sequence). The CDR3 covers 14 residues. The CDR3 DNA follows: TGTGCCAGCAGTTACTGGGGCGGGGACTATGGCTACACCTTC. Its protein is CASSYWGGDYGYTF.

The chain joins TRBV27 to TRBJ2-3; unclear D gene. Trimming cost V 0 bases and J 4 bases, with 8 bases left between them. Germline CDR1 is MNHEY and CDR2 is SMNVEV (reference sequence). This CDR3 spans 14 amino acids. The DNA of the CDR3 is TGTGCCAGCAGTTTATCGTACCGCGCAGATACGCAGTATTTT. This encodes CASSLSYRADTQYF.